One and the same sample provided the 23 T cell receptor beta chains below, sequenced in a study of blood T cell repertoires in COVID-19. The method was immunoSEQ multiplex PCR; TCRdb's version includes in-frame clones alone and lacks a portion of them. The sample records 75,000 to 100,000 clones, more than 65% being singletons. Sequencing was performed on peripheral blood. The receptors here all came from an elderly woman with acute or convalescent COVID-19.

This clone appeared once. The chain employs TRBV9 and TRBJ1-2; D uncertain. Trimming pared 2 bases from V and 8 bases from J, leaving 13 bases between. CDR3 length equals 13 residues. The germline CDR1 and CDR2 sequences are SGDLS and YYNGEE. CDR3 protein: CASSVRGGGGYTF. The CDR3 DNA reads TGTGCCAGCAGCGTTAGAGGAGGTGGCGGCTACACCTTC.

The rearrangement joins TRBV3-1 (or the pseudogene TRBV3-2) to TRBJ1-1; D is ambiguous. The CDR3 sequence is 13 residues long. Germline V gene sequence: CDR1 LGHDT, CDR2 YNNKEL (reference sequence). Trimming removed 3 bases from V and 7 bases from J, with 12 bases in between. CDR3 nucleotide sequence: TGTGCCAGCAGCCATCGGGGTTGGGTTGAAGCTTTCTTT. It is translated as CASSHRGWVEAFF.

The chain is built from TRBV28 and TRBJ2-1, with 8 bases that match TRBD1. Germline CDR1 MDHEN, CDR2 SYDVKM. The CDR3 covers 15 residues. The junction had 7 bases not matched to a gene; V was cut back by 6 bases and J by 3 bases. CDR3 loop: CASREQGDFYNEQFF. CDR3 nucleotide sequence: TGTGCCAGCAGGGAACAGGGGGACTTCTACAATGAGCAGTTCTTC.

V gene TRBV7-2 combines with J gene TRBJ1-5; D remains ambiguous. This CDR3 region has 13 residues. Trimming cost V 5 bases and J 4 bases, with 9 bases left between them. Germline loops: CDR1 SGHTA, CDR2 FQGNSA. The CDR3 DNA sequence: TGTGCCAGCAGCCGGGATAATAATCAGCCCCAGCATTTT. It yields the protein CASSRDNNQPQHF.

The chain recombines TRBV3-1 (or the pseudogene TRBV3-2) with TRBJ1-4; D unclear. V was pared by 1 base and J by 4 bases, with 13 bases between. From germline, CDR1 is LGHDT and CDR2 YNNKEL (reference sequence). CDR3 length: 16 amino acids. The CDR3 region is CASSQGGSSGNEKLFF. The CDR3 nucleotides read TGTGCCAGCAGCCAAGGTGGTTCGTCAGGTAATGAAAAACTGTTTTTT.

The sample holds one count of this clone. CDR3 nucleotide sequence: TGTGCCAGCAGTTACGCTACAGGTGGATACACTGAAGCTTTCTTT. It codes for CASSYATGGYTEAFF. The chain carries TRBV6-5 and TRBJ1-1; maybe TRBD1 (5 bases). Trimming cost V 2 bases and J 3 bases, with 13 bases left between them. The germline CDR1 and CDR2 sequences are MNHEY and SVGAGI. The CDR3 covers 15 residues.

This clone was observed a handful of times. The gene calls are TRBV19 and TRBJ1-4; tentatively, D is TRBD1 (6 bases). Per germline, CDR1 LNHDA and CDR2 SQIVND (reference sequence). The CDR3 spans 13 residues. V shed 5 bases and J shed 7 bases, with 11 bases lying between them. The chain's CDR3 is CASSADSTEKLFF. The DNA for the CDR3 is TGTGCCAGTAGTGCGGACAGTACTGAAAAACTGTTTTTT.

The rearrangement uses TRBV6-5 and TRBJ2-5, with 12 bases fitting TRBD1. Germline CDR1 reads MNHEY; CDR2 reads SVGAGI. The V gene end was trimmed by 6 bases and the J gene end by 4 bases; junction bases not matched to a gene: 6. The CDR3 loop spans 15 amino acids. CDR3 DNA sequence: TGTGCCAGCAGAAGGGACAGGGGGCGGCGAGAGACCCAGTACTTC. Translated, it gives CASRRDRGRRETQYF.

CDR3 DNA sequence: TGTGCCAGCAACCCGAGCCTAGCTAACTATGGCTACACCTTC. This encodes CASNPSLANYGYTF. The chain employs TRBV28 and TRBJ1-2; no firm D call. Germline assignment: CDR1 MDHEN and CDR2 SYDVKM. The CDR3 totals 14 residues. V lost 7 bases to trimming and J lost 0 bases, with 12 bases between them.

This chain uses TRBV5-6 with TRBJ2-5, with 9 bases matching TRBD2. The trim removed 5 bases at V and 7 bases at J, leaving 12 bases unmatched. The CDR3 is made up of 15 amino acids. The germline CDR1 and CDR2 sequences are SGHDT and YYEEEE. The CDR3 coding sequence is TGTGCCAGCAGTCTCCCGGGACTAGCCCAATGGACCCAGTACTTC. Its translation is CASSLPGLAQWTQYF. The whole variable domain, filled in from reference TRBV5-6 and TRBJ2-5, reads DAGVTQSPTHLIKTRGQQVTLRCSPKSGHDTVSWYQQALGQGPQFIFQYYEEEERQRGNFPDRFSGHQFPNYSSELNVNALLLGDSALYLCASSLPGLAQWTQYFGPGTRLLVL.

The gene calls are TRBV6-5 and TRBJ1-1; 8 positions match TRBD1. CDR1 is MNHEY and CDR2 is SVGAGI in the germline V gene. With 6 bases clipped from V and 4 bases from J, the junction kept 4 bases outside the gene matches. The CDR3 loop spans 13 amino acids. Written as DNA, the CDR3 is TGTGCCAGCAGACTTACAGGGGGCACTGAAGCTTTCTTT. This sequence encodes CASRLTGGTEAFF.

The chain has TRBV6-5 and TRBJ1-5; a possible D gene is TRBD1 (6 bases). The V gene lost 6 bases and the J gene lost 3 bases, with 9 bases spanning the gap. Germline values: CDR1 MNHEY, CDR2 SVGAGI. This CDR3 spans 13 amino acids. The CDR3 DNA sequence: TGTGCCAGCAGAGGGGGTAACAATCAGCCCCAGCATTTT. Encoded protein: CASRGGNNQPQHF.

V is TRBV4-3 and J is TRBJ2-2, with 8 positions matching TRBD2. Germline lookup yields CDR1 LGHNA and CDR2 YSLEER. V lost 0 bases and J lost 2; bases outside the gene matches: 8. The CDR3 sequence is 18 residues long. The CDR3 DNA is TGCGCCAGCAGCCAAGACCATGCGGGGGGCTCAAACACCGGGGAGCTGTTTTTT. Translating it yields CASSQDHAGGSNTGELFF.

The chain recombines TRBV5-8 with TRBJ2-7; D unresolved. The CDR3 loop spans 13 amino acids. Deletions cut 0 bases from V and 6 bases from J, with 10 bases between. Germline V gene sequence: CDR1 SGHTS, CDR2 YDEGEE. The CDR3 protein is CASSLEHHREQYF. CDR3 in DNA: TGTGCCAGCAGCTTGGAACACCACCGCGAGCAGTACTTC. The full variable domain, rest sourced from reference TRBV5-8 and TRBJ2-7, is EAGVTQSPTHLIKTRGQQATLRCSPISGHTSVYWYQQALGLGLQFLLWYDEGEERNRGNFPPRFSGRQFPNYSSELNVNALELEDSALYLCASSLEHHREQYFGPGTRLTVT.

This clone was observed a few times. The chain employs TRBV5-4 and TRBJ1-1; weak D call: TRBD1 (5 bases). The germline V gene has CDR1 SGHNT and CDR2 YYREEE (reference sequence). This CDR3 has 13 amino acids. V was trimmed by 4 bases and J by 4 bases, leaving 11 bases between them. The CDR3 loop reads CASSQGLGTEAFF. In DNA form, the CDR3 reads TGTGCCAGCAGCCAGGGTCTGGGCACTGAAGCTTTCTTT.

This chain joins TRBV5-1 and TRBJ2-2; D possibly corresponds to TRBD1 (7 bases). V gave up 1 base and J gave up 1 base, with 11 bases separating them. The CDR3 length is 16 residues. The germline V gene has CDR1 SGHRS and CDR2 YFSETQ. CDR3: CASSLTQGGNTGELFF. CDR3 coding DNA: TGCGCCAGCAGCTTGACCCAGGGGGGGAACACCGGGGAGCTGTTTTTT.

This clone has only a few counts. V usage is TRBV28 and J usage is TRBJ1-5, with unresolved D. Germline-derived CDR1 and CDR2 are MDHEN and SYDVKM. The CDR3 loop spans 14 amino acids. V lost 6 bases and J lost 6, with 15 bases in between. CDR3 nucleotides: TGTGCCAGCAGGTCCCGGGGAACGGGTCAGCCCCAGCATTTT. It yields the protein CASRSRGTGQPQHF. The whole variable domain, filled in from reference TRBV28 and TRBJ1-5, reads DVKVTQSSRYLVKRTGEKVFLECVQDMDHENMFWYRQDPGLGLRLIYFSYDVKMKEKGDIPEGYSVSREKKERFSLILESASTNQTSMYLCASRSRGTGQPQHFGDGTRLSIL.

The rearrangement links TRBV11-2 to TRBJ1-1; the match to TRBD1 covers 8 bases. This CDR3 has 18 residues. Germline V gene sequence: CDR1 SGHAT, CDR2 FQNNGV. J gave up 2 bases and V 6 bases, and 17 bases lay outside the gene matches. The CDR3 DNA reads TGTGCCAGCAGGCGAGCAGGGGGCGCTGGAATCGGAAACACTGAAGCTTTCTTT. Its protein is CASRRAGGAGIGNTEAFF.

J is TRBJ1-4 and V is TRBV18; 7 bases fit TRBD1. The CDR3 is made up of 14 amino acids. The V gene's germline CDR1 is KGHSH and CDR2 LQKENI. Trimming at V came to 3 bases and at J to 8 bases, leaving 6 bases not matched to a gene. This CDR3 is CASSPGTVEEKLFF. The CDR3, as DNA: TGTGCCAGCTCACCTGGGACAGTGGAGGAAAAACTGTTTTTT.

The genes are TRBV28 and TRBJ2-2; D possibly corresponds to TRBD2 (7 bases). Per the germline V gene, CDR1 is MDHEN and CDR2 is SYDVKM. The CDR3 loop spans 15 amino acids. Trimming shortened V by 7 bases and J by 2 bases, and 14 bases separated the two germline ends. This CDR3 reads CASTSAGANTGELFF. Here the CDR3 DNA reads TGTGCCAGCACCTCGGCGGGGGCTAACACCGGGGAGCTGTTTTTT.

This chain links TRBV7-3 with TRBJ2-6, with 8 bases lining up with TRBD1. Per the germline V gene, CDR1 is SGHTA and CDR2 is FQGTGA. Trimming cost V 5 bases and J 3 bases; bases outside gene matches: 21. This CDR3 has 21 residues. This CDR3 is CASSLEGQGASWAGGANVLTF. The CDR3 DNA sequence: TGTGCCAGCAGCCTGGAGGGGCAGGGGGCTTCCTGGGCAGGTGGGGCCAACGTCCTGACTTTC.

The chain is built from TRBV9 and TRBJ1-1; D not resolved. This CDR3 region has 16 residues. The V and J ends lost 4 bases and 0 bases respectively, with 16 bases between them. The germline gives CDR1 SGDLS, CDR2 YYNGEE. Here the CDR3 reads CASSTGPETLNTEAFF. CDR3 DNA sequence: TGTGCCAGCAGCACCGGTCCCGAAACGTTGAACACTGAAGCTTTCTTT.

The rearrangement uses TRBV6-2 or TRBV6-3 and TRBJ2-2; 7 nucleotides align to TRBD1. After removal of 6 bases from V and 2 bases from J, the junction contained 6 bases not matched to a gene. The CDR3 loop spans 15 amino acids. Germline values: CDR1 MNHEY, CDR2 SVGEGT. The CDR3 region has the DNA TGTGCCAGCAGCCGACAGGGTAGAAACACCGGGGAGCTGTTTTTT. It is translated as CASSRQGRNTGELFF.